The sequence of this T cell receptor (beta chain) was determined in a study of Graves' ophthalmopathy and Graves' hyperthyroidism. The CDR3 consists of 14 residues. V lost 6 bases to trimming and J lost 7 bases; unmatched junction nucleotides: 6. Germline CDR1 reads MNHEY; CDR2 reads SVGAGI. Investigators amplified TCR beta CDR3 regions from RNA transcripts. HTBI-primed RT-PCR formed the first round, and a multiplex PCR formed the second. TCRdb reprocessed the multiplex PCR reads via MiXCR and lists one record per CDR3 protein. The data hold some 370,000 distinct CDR3 sequences, with roughly 15% observed a single time. This clonotype was picked up many times.

This receptor was obtained from an adult woman with stable Graves' hyperthyroidism. The chain links TRBV6-5 to TRBJ1-6; 7 bases align to TRBD1. Material: peripheral blood. The CDR3 loop reads CASRPGQRNSPLHF. The CDR3 DNA reads as TGTGCCAGCAGACCGGGACAGAGGAATTCACCCCTCCACTTT.